A single sample gave rise to the 25 T cell receptor beta chains below, sequenced in a study of HIV-infected patients and healthy controls. About 450 ng RNA was reverse transcribed with alpha and beta constant-region primers. Separate chain-specific third strand synthesis with multiplexing indices produced the alpha and beta libraries. TCRdb re-derived calls from the 5' RACE reads in MiXCR, one entry per CDR3 protein. The sample includes roughly 18,000 distinct CDR3 sequences, around a tenth of them seen just once. The repertoire came from unfractionated whole blood and reflected all unsorted peripheral T cells. Material for sequencing was blood. The receptor set was obtained from an adult in good health.

This clonotype was detected many times. The chain employs TRBV12-5 and TRBJ2-1; D unclear. The V and J ends lost 6 bases and 8 bases respectively, with 11 bases between them. CDR1 is LGHNT and CDR2 is FRNRAP in the germline V gene. CDR3 length equals 12 residues. CDR3 region: CASGPVGDEQFF. In DNA form, the CDR3 reads TGTGCTAGTGGACCCGTTGGGGATGAGCAGTTCTTC. The variable domain in full, completed from reference TRBV12-5 and TRBJ2-1, reads DARVTQTPRHKVTEMGQEVTMRCQPILGHNTVFWYRQTMMQGLELLAYFRNRAPLDDSGMPKDRFSAEMPDATLATLKIQPSEPRDSAVYFCASGPVGDEQFFGPGTRLTVL.

This clonotype came up a few times. The rearrangement joins TRBV19 to TRBJ1-1; TRBD1 might be the D (6 bases). CDR1 is LNHDA, CDR2 SQIVND, per germline (reference sequence). Deletions cut 5 bases from V and 1 base from J, with 8 bases between. The CDR3 is 13 residues long. The CDR3 loop is CASSLQGNTEAFF. In DNA form, the CDR3 reads TGTGCCAGTAGTCTACAGGGGAACACTGAAGCTTTCTTT.

This clonotype was observed many times. This chain connects TRBV20-1 to TRBJ1-5; 12 positions agree with TRBD1. The CDR3 is 14 residues long. V was clipped by 6 bases and J by 5 bases; unmatched bases: 5. CDR1 and CDR2 (germline): DFQATT, SNEGSKA (reference sequence). CDR3 region: CSAGQGANYQPQHF. The CDR3 DNA sequence: TGCAGTGCGGGACAGGGGGCTAATTATCAGCCCCAGCATTTT.

The table lists this clonotype with many counts. The chain employs TRBV6-2 or TRBV6-3 and TRBJ2-4; TRBD1 is a possible D gene (5 bases). V lost 7 bases and J 3 bases, leaving 19 bases between the germline ends. CDR1 and CDR2 (germline): MNHEY, SVGEGT. The CDR3 spans 16 residues. The CDR3 DNA follows: TGTGCCAGCACCCAGGACACCCGGTTTGGCAAAAACATTCAGTACTTC. Translated, it gives CASTQDTRFGKNIQYF.

The chain employs TRBV14 and TRBJ2-1; D is unclear. CDR1 is SGHDN, CDR2 FVKESK, per germline. Between the trimmed V and J ends, which lost 1 base and 7 bases, there was a span of 2 bases. This CDR3 region has 11 residues. In nucleotides, the CDR3 is TGTGCCAGCAGCCAAGCGAATGAGCAGTTCTTC. It codes for CASSQANEQFF.

This clonotype has at least ten counts. V gene TRBV20-1 combines with J gene TRBJ2-5, with D maybe TRBD2 (6 bases). CDR3 length: 14 residues. CDR1 is DFQATT and CDR2 is SNEGSKA in the germline V gene (reference sequence). V lost 0 bases to trimming and J lost 5 bases, with 13 bases between them. Here the CDR3 reads CSARDTSRGETQYF. The CDR3 coding sequence is TGCAGTGCTAGAGACACCTCCCGGGGGGAGACCCAGTACTTC.

By proportion, this clonotype is medium-sized. V and J are TRBV9 and TRBJ2-6; the D is unclear. This CDR3 is 21 amino acids long. V lost 3 bases and J lost 1, with 26 bases in between. CDR1 and CDR2 (germline): SGDLS, YYNGEE. The CDR3 region has the DNA TGTGCCAGCAGCGACCCAATACCCCGCATGAACTCAATGTCTGGGGCCAACGTCCTGACTTTC. Protein product: CASSDPIPRMNSMSGANVLTF.

This clonotype was counted at least ten times. The chain couples TRBV19 to TRBJ2-3; 11 bases map to TRBD2. V lost 5 bases, J lost 5 bases, and 6 bases stayed unmatched. The CDR3 is 15 amino acids. Germline V gene lookup returns CDR1 LNHDA and CDR2 SQIVND (reference sequence). The CDR3 nucleotides are TGTGCCAGTAGTTTCGGGACTAGCGGTGGAGATACGCAGTATTTT. Its protein is CASSFGTSGGDTQYF.

This clonotype has a count of ten or more. This chain uses TRBV5-1 with TRBJ1-1; TRBD1 aligns across 11 bases. CDR3 length: 16 amino acids. The V gene's germline CDR1 is SGHRS and CDR2 YFSETQ. V dropped 4 bases and J dropped 5; count of bases not matched to a gene: 10. In nucleotides, the CDR3 is TGCGCCAGCAGCATGGCGGACAGGGGGCGAGGGACTGAAGCTTTCTTT. It is translated as CASSMADRGRGTEAFF.

This clonotype was observed many times. This chain links TRBV12-3 or TRBV12-4 with TRBJ2-7; no reliable D call. The CDR3 is 12 amino acids. Trimming shortened V by 1 base and J by 9 bases, and 10 bases separated the two germline ends. The CDR3 here is CASSLGVYWQYF. In DNA, the CDR3 is TGTGCCAGCAGTTTAGGGGTCTACTGGCAGTACTTC.

This clonotype was observed many times. V and J are TRBV5-1 and TRBJ1-5, with D hard to call. Germline CDR1 reads SGHRS; CDR2 reads YFSETQ. This CDR3 is built from 15 residues. Trimming left V 5 bases short and J 1 base short, with 13 bases between. CDR3 region: CASSSDGRSNQPQHF. The DNA of the CDR3 is TGCGCCAGCAGTTCGGACGGGCGGAGCAATCAGCCCCAGCATTTT.

This clonotype was observed at least ten times. CDR3 sequence reads: CASSPVEGNQPQHF. The CDR3 DNA reads TGTGCCAGCAGTCCGGTGGAGGGCAATCAGCCCCAGCATTTT. The genes are TRBV12-3 or TRBV12-4 and TRBJ1-5; D is uncertain. The CDR3 has 14 amino acids. Trimming took off 5 bases at V and 2 bases at J, with 10 bases between the two ends.

This clonotype was seen a handful of times. This chain links TRBV11-2 with TRBJ2-1; D may be TRBD1 or TRBD2 (5 bases each). Germline V gives CDR1 SGHAT, CDR2 FQNNGV. V lost 3 bases and J 2 bases, leaving 11 bases between the germline ends. The CDR3 loop spans 15 amino acids. CDR3 in DNA: TGTGCCAGCAGCTTGGACTGGGACGCCTACAATGAGCAGTTCTTC. Protein product: CASSLDWDAYNEQFF.

This clonotype was recorded at least ten times. This chain links TRBV14 with TRBJ2-3; D is ambiguous. V dropped 3 bases and J dropped 6 bases, with 4 bases sitting between them. The CDR3 is 11 amino acids. CDR1 and CDR2 (germline): SGHDN, FVKESK. As DNA, the CDR3 is TGTGCCAGCAGCCAGGTCGATACGCAGTATTTT. Protein sequence: CASSQVDTQYF.

This clonotype was detected ten times or more. The chain's CDR3 is CASSPTGTSGRYNEQFF. CDR3 sequence (DNA): TGCGCCAGCAGCCCAACCGGGACTAGCGGGAGGTACAATGAGCAGTTCTTC. This chain uses TRBV5-1 with TRBJ2-1; 15 nucleotides agree with TRBD2. The CDR3 sequence is 17 residues long. Germline CDR1 and CDR2: SGHRS and YFSETQ. V trimming: 4 bases; J trimming: 4 bases; junction bases outside the gene matches: 6.

This clonotype turned up a few times. The chain couples TRBV28 to TRBJ2-7; D might be TRBD1 (5 bases). Germline V gives CDR1 MDHEN, CDR2 SYDVKM. V was cut by 8 bases and J by 3 bases, with 14 bases left in between. The CDR3 length is 13 residues. Here the CDR3 DNA reads TGTGCCAGCGGCCCGACAGCCTACTACGAGCAGTACTTC. Encoded protein: CASGPTAYYEQYF.

This clonotype came up many times. V usage is TRBV4-1 and J usage is TRBJ2-5, with TRBD2 as a possible D gene (7 bases). Trimming removed 4 bases from V and 3 bases from J, with 15 bases in between. The germline V gene encodes CDR1 MGHRA and CDR2 YSYEKL. The CDR3 sequence is 15 residues long. This CDR3 is CASSPGWEGEETQYF. As DNA, the CDR3 is TGCGCCAGCAGCCCCGGGTGGGAGGGGGAAGAGACCCAGTACTTC.

Ten or more counts support this clonotype. The chain recombines TRBV9 with TRBJ2-7; the D gene could be TRBD1 or TRBD2 (5 bases each). V shed 3 bases and J shed 9 bases, with 25 bases lying between them. This CDR3 is built from 16 residues. Germline lookup yields CDR1 SGDLS and CDR2 YYNGEE. CDR3 amino acids: CASSGFLLLGERGQYF. CDR3 DNA sequence: TGTGCCAGCAGCGGGTTCTTACTTTTGGGGGAACGGGGGCAGTACTTC.

This clonotype appeared many times. The chain has TRBV27 and TRBJ2-7; the D gene is possibly TRBD2 (6 bases). This CDR3 is built from 14 residues. The V end lost 3 bases, the J end lost 5 bases, and 14 bases lay between the germline ends. CDR1 and CDR2 (germline): MNHEY, SMNVEV (reference sequence). The CDR3 coding sequence is TGTGCCAGCAGTTTTGGGCGGGGTTGGCACGAGCAGTACTTC. It yields the protein CASSFGRGWHEQYF.

By share, this clonotype ranks as medium-sized (0.01 to 0.1%). This rearrangement joins TRBV12-3 or TRBV12-4 to TRBJ1-2; 7 bases are shared with TRBD1. This CDR3 comprises 14 residues. V dropped 5 bases and J dropped 6; count of bases not matched to a gene: 9. The CDR3: CASSRDRGWDGYTF. For the CDR3, the DNA is TGTGCCAGCAGTAGGGACAGAGGCTGGGATGGCTACACCTTC.

The chain combines TRBV4-3 with TRBJ1-2, with D unresolved. The CDR3 has 16 amino acids. Deletions cut 0 bases from V and 5 bases from J, with 16 bases between. CDR1 LGHNA and CDR2 YSLEER come from the germline V gene. CDR3 DNA sequence: TGCGCCAGCAGCCAAGATAGGCGGCCAGAGTCGTATGGCTACACCTTC. Translating it yields CASSQDRRPESYGYTF.

This clonotype was found many times. The V gene is TRBV12-3 or TRBV12-4, the J gene TRBJ2-1; D could derive from TRBD1 or TRBD2 (5 bases each). Trimming left V 6 bases short and J 0 bases short, with 15 bases between. CDR3 size: 16 residues. CDR3 nucleotide sequence: TGTGCCAGCAGCGTGGCGAATGGGGGCTCCTACAATGAGCAGTTCTTC. Its translation: CASSVANGGSYNEQFF.

This clonotype was seen repeatedly, ten times or more. V and J are TRBV18 and TRBJ1-1; 7 bases are shared with TRBD1. The length of the CDR3 is 13 residues. The junction had 5 bases not matched to a gene; V was cut back by 4 bases and J by 6 bases. Looked up from germline, CDR1 is KGHSH and CDR2 is LQKENI. CDR3 DNA sequence: TGTGCCAGCTCACGACAGGGCCCCGCTGAAGCTTTCTTT. This codes for CASSRQGPAEAFF.

This clonotype came up many times. This chain uses TRBV29-1 with TRBJ1-1; D possibly corresponds to TRBD1 (5 bases). Germline assignment: CDR1 SQVTM and CDR2 ANQGSEA. The CDR3 consists of 12 residues. V gave up 6 bases and J gave up 1 base, with 9 bases separating them. The CDR3 here is CSVRGRNTEAFF. The DNA for the CDR3 is TGCAGCGTGAGGGGAAGGAACACTGAAGCTTTCTTT. Filled out from reference TRBV29-1 and TRBJ1-1, the complete variable domain reads SAVISQKPSRDICQRGTSLTIQCQVDSQVTMMFWYRQQPGQSLTLIATANQGSEATYESGFVIDKFPISRPNLTFSTLTVSNMSPEDSSIYLCSVRGRNTEAFFGQGTRLTVV.

This clonotype has ten or more counts. The V gene is TRBV7-9, the J gene TRBJ1-1; weak D call: TRBD1 (5 bases). Germline loops: CDR1 SEHNR, CDR2 FQNEAQ (reference sequence). This CDR3 is built from 13 residues. V gave up 3 bases and J gave up 4 bases, with 9 bases separating them. DNA for the CDR3: TGTGCCAGCAGCTTGGGGCAGGCCACTGAAGCTTTCTTT. Translated: CASSLGQATEAFF.